The clone carrying this T cell receptor beta chain occurred a few times. Its antigen is undetermined. The authors produced TCR alpha and TCR beta cDNA libraries with sample barcodes and UMIs by 5'RACE using constant-segment primers. TCRdb fed the 5' RACE reads into MiXCR, producing one record per CDR3 protein. The sample includes 140,000 to 150,000 distinct CDR3 sequences, about 23% of them seen just once. The data were taken from a study of T-cell memory formation after mild COVID-19. The overall study: Largely, TCR clusters stayed within a single donor. Study findings and constraints: Clones that contracted from day 15 to 85 had balanced CD4/CD8; later expanders were CD4+ biased.

Sequenced material: PBMCs or a T cell subset sorted from them (not recorded which). This receptor was taken from an adult woman who had mild COVID-19 (a few samples of this study predate the infection). Cell type and time point are not known.

The chain's CDR3 is CASSSRTSGTSTDTQYF. The CDR3, as DNA: TGTGCCAGCAGCTCCCGGACTAGCGGGACTAGCACAGATACGCAGTATTTT. The rearrangement links TRBV7-8 to TRBJ2-3; 12 nucleotides align to TRBD2. CDR1 is SGHVS and CDR2 is FQNEAQ in the germline V gene. Trimming removed 4 bases from V and 0 bases from J; junction bases left unmatched: 5. The CDR3 spans 17 residues. The whole variable domain, filled in from reference TRBV7-8 and TRBJ2-3, reads GAGVSQSPRYKVAKRGQDVALRCDPISGHVSLFWYQQALGQGPEFLTYFQNEAQLDKSGLPSDRFFAERPEGSVSTLKIQRTQQEDSAVYLCASSSRTSGTSTDTQYFGPGTRLTVL.